This T cell receptor (beta chain) is from a study of regulatory T cells in long-lasting Graves disease. Study findings and constraints: Newly diagnosed Graves' patients exceeded persistent ones in TCR diversity. Newly diagnosed disease favored TRBV20-1 and TRBJ2-1 over persistent disease. Sharing of public clonotypes was greater in persistent patients (roughly 2,600) than in new patients (almost 1,000).

With iRepertoire HTBI primers and Arm-PCR of CDR3 regions, TCR beta libraries were built. Using its own MiXCR run on the multiplex PCR reads, TCRdb lists one record per CDR3 protein. The sample has 360,000 or so distinct CDR3 sequences, around 15% seen once. The V end was cut by 2 bases, the J end by 6 bases, with 10 bases between. The germline V gene encodes CDR1 LGHDT and CDR2 YNNKEL (reference sequence). The CDR3 is 14 residues long. Time point described: newly diagnosed GD, antithyroid drugs for less than 3 months. The authors made the TCR library using RNA they extracted from PBMCs. This clonotype was seen a few times. Antigen specificity is unknown. Another study also made use of these data, one on T cells in Graves' hyperthyroidism and ophthalmopathy. From that report: Most expanded thyroid clonotypes above 0.001 also appeared in blood.

Sequences were derived from peripheral blood mononuclear cells (PBMCs), sampled at new diagnosis, from a patient treated with antithyroid drugs. This clonotype originated in a man in his forties with Graves disease. The chain employs TRBV3-1 and TRBJ2-2; D not resolved. The CDR3 spells CASSQRATAGELFF. As DNA, the CDR3 is TGTGCCAGCAGCCAAAGGGCGACGGCCGGGGAGCTGTTTTTT.